This TCR beta chain stems from a study of tumor-infiltrating lymphocytes in primary liver carcinoma. Study-wide background: Male and female patients aged 30 to 69 years made up the cohort. T1-T3 N0M0 was the stage of the tumors, which were about 4.2 to 11 cm across. General study findings and limits: Tumor tissue displayed a significantly greater top-250-clone fraction than blood (p = 0.039). Bulk unsorted samples prevented comparison of CD4+ and CD8+ repertoires.

Germline CDR1 reads LGHNA; CDR2 reads YNFKEQ. The CDR3 length is 15 residues. V lost 1 base, J lost 4 bases, and 3 bases stayed unmatched. Blood RNA originated from unsorted whole blood, with germline DNA additionally extracted. Remarks on this clonotype: Its target is not known. This may be a read error, as it is one base from a much larger clone. Here the CDR3 omits its conserved ending phenylalanine or tryptophan, so a read error is the likely source.

Starting from approximately 470 ng of total RNA, TCR beta cDNA was produced with a primer in the constant region. It was through three nested multiplex PCR rounds of slightly modified ARM-PCR that TCR beta libraries arose. TRBV1-TRBV30 forward primers and a C-beta reverse primer were used in the first two PCR rounds, which each ran for 9 to 10 cycles. TCRdb analysed the multiplex PCR reads with MiXCR anew, one entry per CDR3 protein. The sample has fewer than 350,000 distinct CDR3 sequences; over 55% are singletons. The V call is TRBV4-2, the J call TRBJ2-5, with 10 nucleotides matching TRBD2. This sequence was found in a man aged 40-55 years with primary liver carcinoma and hepatitis B virus infection. Sample: peripheral blood. CDR3: CASSQASGSGETQYY. The CDR3 DNA sequence: TGTGCCAGCAGCCAAGCTAGCGGGAGCGGAGAGACCCAGTACTAC.